This TCR beta chain was identified during a study of blood T cell repertoires in COVID-19. Study overall: Spain, Italy and the United States supplied samples that represented acute and convalescent COVID-19.

Original processing methods: Amplification of reference gene primers provided the estimated nucleated cell counts. Measured with immunoSEQ multiplex PCR; TCRdb has only the in-frame clones, and not every one. The D gene and trimming were derived from the DNA, and the V and J assignments and clone size from that table. Of about 400,000 clones detected, 89% appear once; the ten largest clones hold 1.2%. Deletions cut 4 bases from V and 2 bases from J, with 12 bases between. This CDR3 region has 15 residues. Germline V gene sequence: CDR1 SGHTA, CDR2 FQGNSA. The sequenced sample was peripheral blood. The chain couples TRBV7-2 to TRBJ1-3, with D unresolved. The TCR originated in a man aged 35-49 years with acute or convalescent COVID-19. The CDR3 nucleotides read TGTGCCAGCAGCTCTGGCCCCCTCACTGGAAACACCATATATTTT. It encodes CASSSGPLTGNTIYF.